This entry describes one T cell receptor beta chain. The sample comes from a study of blood T cell repertoires in COVID-19. As for the study in general: Italy, Spain and the United States were the sources of the convalescent and acute COVID-19 samples.

Trimming stripped 2 bases from V and 7 bases from J, with 17 bases between. The CDR3 loop spans 15 amino acids. Germline values: CDR1 LNHDA, CDR2 SQIVND (reference sequence). Per the original data handling: Nucleated cell number was recorded as an estimate derived from reference gene primer amplification. Only in-frame clones appear in the TCRdb table, and some are missing; sequencing was by immunoSEQ multiplex PCR. The D gene and trimming were derived from the DNA, and the V and J assignments and clone size from that table. The top ten hold 3.9% of the sample, which has 70,000 to 95,000 clones, 90% to 95% seen once.

The rearrangement links TRBV19 to TRBJ2-5; possible D gene TRBD1, 5 bases. The material sequenced was peripheral blood. This TCR derives from a woman aged 45 to 65 in a cohort sampled during active COVID-19. This CDR3 is CASSIRAGPGGTQYF. In DNA, the CDR3 is TGTGCCAGTAGTATAAGGGCAGGGCCTGGCGGGACCCAGTACTTC.